What follows describes a single T cell receptor beta chain. This sequence may be a read error, since a much larger clone differs from it by one base. The sample comes from a study of T cell repertoires in cytomegalovirus infection. MiXCR, run by TCRdb on the reads, gives a single entry per CDR3 protein. The sample includes 600,000 to 800,000 distinct CDR3 sequences, 20% to 25% of them seen just once. Input material: CD8+ T cells from PBMCs. This TCR was sampled from a human donor in good health (CMV status not recorded). Some clones in this sample may be carry-over from other donors' samples.

The DNA for the CDR3 is TGTGCCAGCAGCCATTTTGAGGGGAACACCGGGGAGCTGTTTTTT. This encodes CASSHFEGNTGELFF. The chain is built from TRBV7-8 and TRBJ2-2, with D maybe TRBD2 (5 bases). Germline values: CDR1 SGHVS, CDR2 FQNEAQ. Trimming took 5 bases from V and 1 from J, leaving 11 bases between them. CDR3 length: 15 amino acids.